This TCR beta chain was identified in a study of cytomegalovirus exposure and HLA in healthy donors. Findings and caveats of the study: Researchers counted around 150 TCR beta chains as cytomegalovirus-associated. Among the CMV-associated chains, three were confirmed in vitro as specific for CMV antigens.

This PCR relied on a set of 60 Vbeta primers and 13 Jbeta primers. TCRdb's copy holds only in-frame clones and misses some; the assay was immunoSEQ multiplex PCR. The sample lists a few hundred thousand clones; about 77% were seen once. Comments on this clone: The antigen remains unidentified.

The sequence derives from a young woman in good health and CMV-seronegative. Sequenced material: PBMCs.

The CDR3 loop reads CASRTGGSGNTIYF. CDR3 DNA: TGTGCCAGCAGGACCGGGGGTAGCGGAAACACCATATATTTT. The J gene is TRBJ1-3, the V gene TRBV2; TRBD1 is a possible D gene (5 bases). The length of the CDR3 is 14 residues. Germline V gives CDR1 SNHLY, CDR2 FYNNEI. The V end lost 6 bases, the J end lost 4 bases, and 13 bases lay between the germline ends.